This T cell receptor (beta chain) was identified in a study of cytomegalovirus exposure and HLA in healthy donors. General observations from the study: According to the study, approximately 150 TCR beta chains were cytomegalovirus-associated. A missense DCLRE1C variant was associated with V- and J-gene trimming of TCR beta chains in a later analysis, and an independent cohort replicated the association.

On this clone: The antigen remains unidentified.

The CDR3 is 14 residues long. V was clipped by 7 bases and J by 1 base, with 13 bases between them. Germline loops: CDR1 SEHNR, CDR2 FQNEAQ (reference sequence). The PCR contained 60 Vbeta and 13 Jbeta primers. The assay was immunoSEQ multiplex PCR, and TCRdb's table has in-frame clones only and misses some. The sample includes approximately 110,000 clones, 60% to 85% of them seen just once. This clonotype was obtained from a man over 45 in good health and CMV-seronegative. Source material: PBMCs. The chain recombines TRBV7-9 with TRBJ1-1; possibly TRBD1 for D (5 bases). The DNA of the CDR3 is TGTGCCAGCACAAGCCCGGGGGGGAACACTGAAGCTTTCTTT. This sequence encodes CASTSPGGNTEAFF.